This is a list of T cell receptor beta chains from one sample in a study of blood T cell repertoires in COVID-19. Data came from immunoSEQ multiplex PCR; TCRdb stores just in-frame clones and leaves some out. The data contain about 230,000 clones, roughly 91% of them singletons. The sample taken for sequencing was PBMCs or T cells enriched from blood (not recorded which). These receptors were obtained from a woman in her twenties or thirties with acute COVID-19. The CDR3 runs from the conserved cysteine through the conserved F or W. The D gene is left open where the match is weak. Clone size, where shown, is once, few, many, or a class for clones that have expanded.

cdr3_aa: CASSYDRGNNQPQHF
cdr3_nt: TGTGCCAGTAGTTACGACAGGGGAAACAATCAGCCCCAGCATTTT
d_call: TRBD1
j_call: TRBJ1-5
clone_size: .
v_call: TRBV19

cdr3_aa: CASSPGTGASPLHF
cdr3_nt: TGTGCCAGCAGTCCCGGGACAGGGGCTTCACCCCTCCACTTT
d_call: TRBD1
j_call: TRBJ1-6
clone_size: .
v_call: TRBV27

cdr3_aa: CASSQDWGTGQNTEAFF
cdr3_nt: TGCGCCAGCAGCCAAGATTGGGGGACAGGGCAAAACACTGAAGCTTTCTTT
d_call: TRBD1
j_call: TRBJ1-1
clone_size: once
v_call: TRBV4-1

cdr3_aa: CAWRQDRPNEKLFF
cdr3_nt: TGTGCCTGGAGGCAAGACAGGCCTAATGAAAAACTGTTTTTT
d_call: .
j_call: TRBJ1-4
clone_size: few
v_call: TRBV30

cdr3_aa: CASSLFQVEAFF
cdr3_nt: TGTGCCAGTAGCTTATTCCAGGTTGAAGCTTTCTTT
d_call: .
j_call: TRBJ1-1
clone_size: .
v_call: TRBV28

cdr3_aa: CASRTRGNLIKTEAFF
cdr3_nt: TGCGCCAGCAGAACCAGGGGCAATCTAATAAAGACTGAAGCTTTCTTT
d_call: .
j_call: TRBJ1-1
clone_size: .
v_call: TRBV10-1

cdr3_aa: CASQRDTKGSSYNSPLHF
cdr3_nt: TGTGCCAGCCAAAGGGACACCAAGGGGAGCTCCTATAATTCACCCCTCCACTTT
d_call: .
j_call: TRBJ1-6
clone_size: .
v_call: TRBV19

cdr3_aa: CASSPGLGGQINEKLFF
cdr3_nt: TGTGCCAGCAGCCCAGGGCTGGGCGGACAGATTAATGAAAAACTGTTTTTT
d_call: .
j_call: TRBJ1-4
clone_size: .
v_call: TRBV5-8

cdr3_aa: CASSPNRGAEAFF
cdr3_nt: TGTGCCAGCAGCCCGAATCGGGGGGCTGAAGCTTTCTTT
d_call: .
j_call: TRBJ1-1
clone_size: .
v_call: TRBV7-8

cdr3_aa: CASSSGSQEHWEAFF
cdr3_nt: TGTGCCAGCAGTTCAGGGTCTCAGGAACACTGGGAAGCTTTCTTT
d_call: .
j_call: TRBJ1-1
clone_size: .
v_call: TRBV7-6

cdr3_aa: CAWSVMSGEQETQYF
cdr3_nt: TGTGCCTGGAGTGTTATGTCGGGAGAACAAGAGACCCAGTACTTC
d_call: .
j_call: TRBJ2-5
clone_size: .
v_call: TRBV30

cdr3_aa: CASSLTGGNEKLFF
cdr3_nt: TGTGCCAGCAGCTTGACAGGGGGTAATGAAAAACTGTTTTTT
d_call: TRBD1
j_call: TRBJ1-4
clone_size: .
v_call: TRBV7-6

cdr3_aa: CASSLASGEAFF
cdr3_nt: TGCGCCAGCAGCTTGGCTAGCGGAGAAGCTTTCTTT
d_call: .
j_call: TRBJ1-1
clone_size: .
v_call: TRBV5-1

cdr3_aa: CASKAGGSEQYF
cdr3_nt: TGCGCCAGCAAGGCGGGGGGGAGCGAGCAGTACTTC
d_call: TRBD2
j_call: TRBJ2-7
clone_size: once
v_call: TRBV5-1

cdr3_aa: CASSTGPYSGDPLVSPLHF
cdr3_nt: TGTGCCAGCAGCACCGGACCATATTCGGGGGATCCCCTTGTTTCACCCCTCCACTTT
d_call: .
j_call: TRBJ1-6
clone_size: .
v_call: TRBV5-6

cdr3_aa: CAWNRQGREAFF
cdr3_nt: TGTGCCTGGAACCGACAGGGCCGAGAAGCTTTCTTT
d_call: TRBD1
j_call: TRBJ1-1
clone_size: .
v_call: TRBV30

cdr3_aa: CAWSRGSDTQYF
cdr3_nt: TGTGCCTGGAGTCGCGGGAGCGATACGCAGTATTTT
d_call: TRBD2
j_call: TRBJ2-3
clone_size: .
v_call: TRBV30

cdr3_aa: CSVSNRAEAFF
cdr3_nt: TGCAGCGTTTCAAACAGGGCTGAAGCTTTCTTT
d_call: .
j_call: TRBJ1-1
clone_size: .
v_call: TRBV29-1

cdr3_aa: CASGTGRSYNEQFF
cdr3_nt: TGTGCCAGCGGGACAGGACGCTCCTACAATGAGCAGTTCTTC
d_call: TRBD1
j_call: TRBJ2-1
clone_size: .
v_call: TRBV19

cdr3_aa: CASSSTGGIGGELFF
cdr3_nt: TGTGCCAGCAGCTCCACAGGGGGCATTGGCGGGGAGCTGTTTTTT
d_call: TRBD1
j_call: TRBJ2-2
clone_size: .
v_call: TRBV5-6

cdr3_aa: CASNRGGQETQYF
cdr3_nt: TGTGCCAGCAACAGGGGTGGGCAAGAGACCCAGTACTTC
d_call: TRBD1
j_call: TRBJ2-5
clone_size: .
v_call: TRBV6-5

cdr3_aa: CASSPAYPGQGNIQYF
cdr3_nt: TGCGCCAGCAGCCCGGCCTACCCGGGACAGGGGAACATTCAGTACTTC
d_call: TRBD1
j_call: TRBJ2-4
clone_size: .
v_call: TRBV5-1

cdr3_aa: CASISQGQGPSRGYGYTF
cdr3_nt: TGTGCCAGTATAAGTCAGGGACAGGGTCCCTCCCGAGGCTATGGCTACACCTTC
d_call: TRBD1
j_call: TRBJ1-2
clone_size: once
v_call: TRBV19

cdr3_aa: CATSDPRTPGGEQPQHF
cdr3_nt: TGTGCCACCAGTGATCCAAGGACTCCCGGAGGAGAGCAGCCCCAGCATTTT
d_call: .
j_call: TRBJ1-5
clone_size: .
v_call: TRBV24-1

cdr3_aa: CASSQAGRGRLNTEAFF
cdr3_nt: TGTGCCAGCAGCCAAGCCGGCAGGGGGCGCTTGAACACTGAAGCTTTCTTT
d_call: TRBD1
j_call: TRBJ1-1
clone_size: .
v_call: TRBV3-1/TRBV3-2

cdr3_aa: CASSASGGHEQYF
cdr3_nt: TGCGCCAGCAGCGCTAGCGGGGGACACGAGCAGTACTTC
d_call: TRBD2
j_call: TRBJ2-7
clone_size: .
v_call: TRBV5-1

cdr3_aa: CASSPQGRGETQYF
cdr3_nt: TGTGCCAGCAGCCCACAGGGAAGAGGAGAGACCCAGTACTTC
d_call: .
j_call: TRBJ2-5
clone_size: .
v_call: TRBV7-3

cdr3_aa: CASSLTDSRGYTF
cdr3_nt: TGTGCCAGCAGTCTAACGGACAGTCGTGGCTACACCTTC
d_call: .
j_call: TRBJ1-2
clone_size: .
v_call: TRBV6-5

cdr3_aa: CASSTGQGPEDEQFF
cdr3_nt: TGTGCCAGCTCAACCGGACAGGGGCCCGAGGATGAGCAGTTCTTC
d_call: TRBD1
j_call: TRBJ2-1
clone_size: .
v_call: TRBV18

cdr3_aa: CAVRDRVNEKLFF
cdr3_nt: TGTGCCGTGAGGGACAGGGTTAATGAAAAACTGTTTTTT
d_call: TRBD1
j_call: TRBJ1-4
clone_size: .
v_call: TRBV30

cdr3_aa: CASSGHSGGAVNEQFF
cdr3_nt: TGTGCCAGCAGCGGACATAGCGGGGGGGCCGTTAATGAGCAGTTCTTC
d_call: TRBD2
j_call: TRBJ2-1
clone_size: .
v_call: TRBV9

cdr3_aa: CAITDSARVADTQYF
cdr3_nt: TGTGCCATCACCGACAGTGCCAGGGTAGCAGATACGCAGTATTTT
d_call: .
j_call: TRBJ2-3
clone_size: .
v_call: TRBV10-3

cdr3_aa: CASMVDNQPQHF
cdr3_nt: TGTGCCAGTATGGTAGACAATCAGCCCCAGCATTTT
d_call: .
j_call: TRBJ1-5
clone_size: .
v_call: TRBV19

cdr3_aa: CASRPSWASGSSSTDTQYF
cdr3_nt: TGTGCCAGCAGGCCCTCGTGGGCTAGCGGATCTTCTAGCACAGATACGCAGTATTTT
d_call: TRBD2
j_call: TRBJ2-3
clone_size: .
v_call: TRBV5-4

cdr3_aa: CASSLKGVVGAFTDTQYF
cdr3_nt: TGTGCCAGCAGCTTAAAAGGTGTGGTGGGGGCTTTCACAGATACGCAGTATTTT
d_call: .
j_call: TRBJ2-3
clone_size: .
v_call: TRBV7-3

cdr3_aa: CASSLGQGYGEQYF
cdr3_nt: TGTGCCAGCAGCCTGGGACAGGGGTATGGCGAGCAGTACTTC
d_call: TRBD1
j_call: TRBJ2-7
clone_size: .
v_call: TRBV25-1

cdr3_aa: CASSQHKPGFGAFF
cdr3_nt: TGTGCCAGCAGCCAACACAAACCAGGCTTTGGAGCTTTCTTT
d_call: .
j_call: TRBJ1-1
clone_size: .
v_call: TRBV3-1/TRBV3-2

cdr3_aa: CASSGFSRAGTEAFF
cdr3_nt: TGTGCCAGCAGCGGGTTTTCCAGGGCCGGGACTGAAGCTTTCTTT
d_call: .
j_call: TRBJ1-1
clone_size: .
v_call: TRBV9

cdr3_aa: CASSFLIYRGPHSGNTIYF
cdr3_nt: TGTGCCAGCAGTTTTTTAATTTACAGGGGGCCTCACTCTGGAAACACCATATATTTT
d_call: TRBD1
j_call: TRBJ1-3
clone_size: .
v_call: TRBV27

cdr3_aa: CASTFRQGTYEQYF
cdr3_nt: TGTGCCAGCACCTTCAGACAGGGTACCTACGAGCAGTACTTC
d_call: TRBD1
j_call: TRBJ2-7
clone_size: .
v_call: TRBV2

cdr3_aa: CASSEPRLAGGTEQFF
cdr3_nt: TGTGCCAGCAGTGAACCCCGACTAGCGGGGGGTACTGAGCAGTTCTTC
d_call: TRBD2
j_call: TRBJ2-1
clone_size: .
v_call: TRBV2

cdr3_aa: CASSLAATNTGELFF
cdr3_nt: TGTGCCAGCAGTTTAGCAGCGACCAACACCGGGGAGCTGTTTTTT
d_call: .
j_call: TRBJ2-2
clone_size: .
v_call: TRBV27

cdr3_aa: CASSFLATPRTGGGMNTEAFF
cdr3_nt: TGTGCCAGCAGCTTCTTGGCCACCCCGCGGACAGGGGGGGGCATGAACACTGAAGCTTTCTTT
d_call: TRBD1
j_call: TRBJ1-1
clone_size: .
v_call: TRBV13

cdr3_aa: CASSDEHLSYEQYF
cdr3_nt: TGTGCCAGCAGCGATGAGCATCTATCCTACGAGCAGTACTTC
d_call: .
j_call: TRBJ2-7
clone_size: once
v_call: TRBV25-1

cdr3_aa: CAITPARDINYGYTF
cdr3_nt: TGTGCCATCACCCCGGCCCGGGACATCAACTATGGCTACACCTTC
d_call: .
j_call: TRBJ1-2
clone_size: .
v_call: TRBV10-3

cdr3_aa: CAISESRLMNTEAFF
cdr3_nt: TGTGCCATCAGTGAGTCTCGACTTATGAACACTGAAGCTTTCTTT
d_call: .
j_call: TRBJ1-1
clone_size: few
v_call: TRBV10-3

cdr3_aa: CASSQEPAGAREKLFF
cdr3_nt: TGCGCCAGCAGCCAAGAGCCGGCGGGGGCACGGGAAAAACTGTTTTTT
d_call: .
j_call: TRBJ1-4
clone_size: .
v_call: TRBV4-1

cdr3_aa: CASSLTGFRSPLHF
cdr3_nt: TGCGCCAGCAGCCTTACAGGGTTCCGGTCACCCCTCCACTTT
d_call: .
j_call: TRBJ1-6
clone_size: .
v_call: TRBV4-3

cdr3_aa: CASSSTTGTGKSNQPQHF
cdr3_nt: TGTGCCAGTAGTTCAACCACCGGGACAGGGAAGAGCAATCAGCCCCAGCATTTT
d_call: TRBD1
j_call: TRBJ1-5
clone_size: .
v_call: TRBV19

cdr3_aa: CASSLPGTGYDEQFF
cdr3_nt: TGTGCCAGCAGCCTCCCCGGGACAGGGTACGATGAGCAGTTCTTC
d_call: TRBD1
j_call: TRBJ2-1
clone_size: .
v_call: TRBV5-5

cdr3_aa: CASSDSNSNQPQHF
cdr3_nt: TGTGCCAGCAGTGACTCTAATAGCAATCAGCCCCAGCATTTT
d_call: .
j_call: TRBJ1-5
clone_size: .
v_call: TRBV2

cdr3_aa: CASSPGAGYGYTF
cdr3_nt: TGTGCCAGCTCACCGGGGGCTGGCTATGGCTACACCTTC
d_call: .
j_call: TRBJ1-2
clone_size: .
v_call: TRBV18

cdr3_aa: CASSLVQNTEAFF
cdr3_nt: TGTGCCAGCAGCTTAGTTCAGAACACTGAAGCTTTCTTT
d_call: .
j_call: TRBJ1-1
clone_size: once
v_call: TRBV7-2